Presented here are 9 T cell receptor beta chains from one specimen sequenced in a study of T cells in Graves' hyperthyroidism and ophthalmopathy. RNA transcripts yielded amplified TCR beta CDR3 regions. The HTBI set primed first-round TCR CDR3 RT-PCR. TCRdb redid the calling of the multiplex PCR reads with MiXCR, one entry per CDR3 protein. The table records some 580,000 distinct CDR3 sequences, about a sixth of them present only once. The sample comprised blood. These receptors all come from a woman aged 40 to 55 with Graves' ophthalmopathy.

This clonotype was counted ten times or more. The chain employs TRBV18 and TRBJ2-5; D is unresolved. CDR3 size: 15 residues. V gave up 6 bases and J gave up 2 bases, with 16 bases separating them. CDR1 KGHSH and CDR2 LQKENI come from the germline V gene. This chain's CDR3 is CASSPLDGGQETQYF. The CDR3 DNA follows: TGTGCCAGCTCCCCATTGGATGGCGGACAAGAGACCCAGTACTTC. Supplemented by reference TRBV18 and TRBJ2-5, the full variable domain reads NAGVMQNPRHLVRRRGQEARLRCSPMKGHSHVYWYRQLPEEGLKFMVYLQKENIIDESGMPKERFSAEFPKEGPSILRIQQVVRGDSAAYFCASSPLDGGQETQYFGPGTRLLVL.

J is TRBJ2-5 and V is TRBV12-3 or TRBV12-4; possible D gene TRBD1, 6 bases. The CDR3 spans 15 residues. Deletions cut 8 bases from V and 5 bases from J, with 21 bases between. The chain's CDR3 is CASRVGQGSEETQYF. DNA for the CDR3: TGTGCCAGCCGTGTGGGGCAGGGGAGTGAGGAGACCCAGTACTTC.

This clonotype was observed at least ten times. For the CDR3, the DNA is TGTGCCAGCAGCCCACGGACAGTTTACGAGCAGTACTTC. Protein product: CASSPRTVYEQYF. This chain links TRBV11-2 with TRBJ2-7; D is perhaps TRBD1 (6 bases). Germline-derived CDR1 and CDR2 are SGHAT and FQNNGV. The germline V and J ends were trimmed by 5 bases and 4 bases, with 12 bases remaining between them. The length of the CDR3 is 13 residues.

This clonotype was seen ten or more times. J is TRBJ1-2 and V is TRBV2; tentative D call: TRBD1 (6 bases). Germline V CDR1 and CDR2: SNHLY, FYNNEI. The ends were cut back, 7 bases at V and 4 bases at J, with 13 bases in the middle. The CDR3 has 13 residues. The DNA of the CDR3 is TGTGCCAGCAAATGGGGGCAGGGCTATGGCTACACCTTC. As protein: CASKWGQGYGYTF.

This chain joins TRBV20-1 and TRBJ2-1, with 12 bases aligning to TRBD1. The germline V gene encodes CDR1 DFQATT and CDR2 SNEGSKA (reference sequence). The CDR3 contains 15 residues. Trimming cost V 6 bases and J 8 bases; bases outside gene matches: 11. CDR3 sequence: CSADTPGTGGDEQFF. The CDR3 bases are TGCAGTGCCGATACACCCGGGACAGGGGGCGATGAGCAGTTCTTC.

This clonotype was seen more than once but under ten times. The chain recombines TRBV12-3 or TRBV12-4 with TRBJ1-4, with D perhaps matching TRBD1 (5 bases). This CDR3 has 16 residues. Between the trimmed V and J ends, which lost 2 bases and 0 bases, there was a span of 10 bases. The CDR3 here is CASSLSGYTTNEKLFF. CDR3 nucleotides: TGTGCCAGCAGTTTATCAGGGTACACAACTAATGAAAAACTGTTTTTT.

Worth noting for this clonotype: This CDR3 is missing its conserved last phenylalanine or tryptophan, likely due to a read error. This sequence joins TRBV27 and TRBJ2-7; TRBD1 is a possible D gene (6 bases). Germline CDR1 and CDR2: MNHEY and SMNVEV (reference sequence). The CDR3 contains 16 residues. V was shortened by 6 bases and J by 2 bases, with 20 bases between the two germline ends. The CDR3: CASSAIGAGDAYEQYL. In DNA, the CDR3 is TGTGCCAGCAGCGCTATTGGTGCAGGGGACGCCTACGAGCAGTACCTC.

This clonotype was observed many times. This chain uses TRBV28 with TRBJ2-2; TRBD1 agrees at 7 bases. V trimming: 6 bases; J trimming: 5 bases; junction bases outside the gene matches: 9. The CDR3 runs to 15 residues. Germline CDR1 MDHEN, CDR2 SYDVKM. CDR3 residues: CASSLTGVGTGELFF. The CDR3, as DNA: TGTGCCAGCAGCCTAACAGGGGTTGGAACCGGGGAGCTGTTTTTT.

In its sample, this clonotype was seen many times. The CDR3 spells CASSLSDSGNTIYF. CDR3 nucleotide sequence: TGTGCCAGCAGCCTGTCCGACTCTGGAAACACCATATATTTT. The J gene is TRBJ1-3, the V gene TRBV11-2; D is undetermined. Trimming cost V 5 bases and J 0 bases, with 8 bases left between them. CDR1 is SGHAT and CDR2 is FQNNGV in the germline V gene. The CDR3 runs 14 residues.